These 19 T cell receptor beta chains originate from one sample sequenced in a study of cytomegalovirus exposure and HLA in healthy donors. The primer mix had 60 Vbeta and 13 Jbeta primers. Assay: immunoSEQ multiplex PCR; the TCRdb copy retains only in-frame clones and omits some. The data contain approximately 210,000 clones, roughly 82% of them singletons. Sequenced input: PBMCs. These receptors all come from a man aged 40-55 years in good health and CMV-seropositive.

The chain carries TRBV4-2 and TRBJ1-2; TRBD1 matches 10 bases. The CDR3 is made up of 15 amino acids. Losses at the gene ends were 3 bases for V and 6 bases for J; bases not matched to a gene: 7. Germline CDR1 reads LGHNA; CDR2 reads YNFKEQ. CDR3 region: CASSQPGQGWNGYTF. The CDR3 coding sequence is TGTGCCAGCAGCCAGCCGGGACAGGGGTGGAATGGCTACACCTTC.

The chain links TRBV27 to TRBJ2-7; D is uncertain. Per the germline V gene, CDR1 is MNHEY and CDR2 is SMNVEV (reference sequence). The CDR3 is made up of 15 amino acids. Trimming left V 5 bases short and J 5 bases short, with 19 bases between. This CDR3 reads CASSPRAGPGNEQYF. The CDR3 bases are TGTGCCAGCAGTCCACGAGCAGGTCCCGGTAACGAGCAGTACTTC.

The CDR3 protein is CASKLQRALSGELFF. In nucleotides, the CDR3 is TGTGCCAGCAAACTCCAGCGGGCCTTGTCCGGGGAGCTGTTTTTT. This chain uses TRBV6-5 with TRBJ2-2; tentatively, D is TRBD2 (6 bases). Germline CDR1 is MNHEY and CDR2 is SVGAGI. The CDR3 sequence is 15 residues long. V lost 7 bases and J 6 bases, leaving 18 bases between the germline ends.

The V call is TRBV4-1, the J call TRBJ1-5; maybe TRBD1 (5 bases). The V end was cut by 2 bases, the J end by 7 bases, with 18 bases between. The V gene's germline CDR1 is MGHRA and CDR2 YSYEKL. CDR3 length: 16 amino acids. CDR3 sequence reads: CASSQPTAGKGQPQHF. For the CDR3, the DNA is TGCGCCAGCAGCCAACCGACCGCAGGGAAGGGGCAGCCCCAGCATTTT.

The chain recombines TRBV28 with TRBJ2-3; TRBD2 agrees at 9 bases. The CDR3 runs to 14 residues. The J segment lost 2 bases and the V segment lost 10 bases, leaving 7 bases of the junction unmatched. The germline V gene has CDR1 MDHEN and CDR2 SYDVKM. The CDR3 protein is CATGLAKPTDTQYF. The CDR3 DNA is TGTGCCACCGGACTAGCGAAGCCCACAGATACGCAGTATTTT.

The chain has TRBV5-1 and TRBJ2-5, with D possibly being TRBD2 (6 bases). This CDR3 is built from 15 residues. V lost 0 bases, J lost 3 bases, and 12 bases lay in between. In germline, CDR1 is SGHRS, CDR2 YFSETQ. The chain's CDR3 is CASSLAPRGKETQYF. As DNA, the CDR3 is TGCGCCAGCAGCTTGGCACCTCGCGGGAAAGAGACCCAGTACTTC. The whole variable domain, filled in from reference TRBV5-1 and TRBJ2-5, reads KAGVTQTPRYLIKTRGQQVTLSCSPISGHRSVSWYQQTPGQGLQFLFEYFSETQRNKGNFPGRFSGRQFSNSRSEMNVSTLELGDSALYLCASSLAPRGKETQYFGPGTRLLVL.

This chain uses TRBV27 with TRBJ2-5, with TRBD1 matching over 10 bases. CDR1 is MNHEY and CDR2 is SMNVEV in the germline V gene (reference sequence). The CDR3 extends over 16 amino acids. J was trimmed by 5 bases and V by 4 bases; bases with no gene match: 10. In nucleotides, the CDR3 is TGTGCCAGCAGTTCCTTCGGGACAGGGGAGTCGGAGACCCAGTACTTC. Protein: CASSSFGTGESETQYF.

This clone turned up a few times. The J gene is TRBJ1-6, the V gene TRBV5-1; 10 bases align to TRBD1. The germline V gene encodes CDR1 SGHRS and CDR2 YFSETQ. J was trimmed by 7 bases and V by 3 bases; bases with no gene match: 7. This CDR3 comprises 16 residues. The CDR3 DNA reads TGCGCCAGCAGCTCGGGGACAGGGGCTCTAAATTCACCCCTCCACTTT. Protein: CASSSGTGALNSPLHF.

The gene calls are TRBV5-1 and TRBJ2-3; 8 bases are shared with TRBD1. V shed 7 bases and J 1 base; nucleotides not matched to a gene: 8. CDR3 length: 15 residues. Germline V gene lookup returns CDR1 SGHRS and CDR2 YFSETQ. The CDR3 bases are TGCGCCAGCGGCAATGGACAGGGTGGCACAGATACGCAGTATTTT. This gives the protein CASGNGQGGTDTQYF.

J is TRBJ2-4 and V is TRBV9, with D perhaps matching TRBD1 (6 bases). Trimming pared 0 bases from V and 5 bases from J, leaving 21 bases between. The V gene's germline CDR1 is SGDLS and CDR2 YYNGEE. There are 18 residues in the CDR3. Here the CDR3 DNA reads TGTGCCAGCAGCGTAGCGGGGTGGGGGCTGGGCGCGGAAAACATTCAGTACTTC. This codes for CASSVAGWGLGAENIQYF.

J is TRBJ2-6 and V is TRBV6-6; D possibly corresponds to TRBD1 (6 bases). Trimming removed 7 bases from V and 2 bases from J, with 9 bases in between. The CDR3 totals 14 residues. CDR1 is MNHNY, CDR2 SVGAGI, per germline (reference sequence). This CDR3 is CASTNRAGANVLTF. CDR3 in DNA: TGTGCCAGCACCAACAGGGCTGGGGCCAACGTCCTGACTTTC.

The chain uses TRBV19 and TRBJ1-2; possibly TRBD1 for D (5 bases). V was cut by 0 bases and J by 3 bases, with 11 bases left in between. CDR3 length: 15 residues. Per germline, CDR1 LNHDA and CDR2 SQIVND (reference sequence). CDR3 sequence (DNA): TGTGCCAGTAGTATAGACGAGACAGTGGACTATGGCTACACCTTC. Amino acid sequence: CASSIDETVDYGYTF. Based on the CDR3 plus reference TRBV19 and TRBJ1-2, the full variable domain is DGGITQSPKYLFRKEGQNVTLSCEQNLNHDAMYWYRQDPGQGLRLIYYSQIVNDFQKGDIAEGYSVSREKKESFPLTVTSAQKNPTAFYLCASSIDETVDYGYTFGSGTRLTVV.

V gene TRBV4-1 combines with J gene TRBJ2-1; 9 bases align to TRBD2. The V and J ends lost 0 bases and 3 bases, in that order; junction bases with no gene match: 9. CDR1 MGHRA and CDR2 YSYEKL come from the germline V gene. CDR3 size: 18 residues. CDR3 in DNA: TGCGCCAGCAGCCAAGAAATGGTTGCGGGAGGGGGCTACAATGAGCAGTTCTTC. The encoded protein is CASSQEMVAGGGYNEQFF.

J is TRBJ1-1 and V is TRBV11-2, with D tentatively TRBD1 (5 bases). The CDR3 spans 12 residues. Germline V gives CDR1 SGHAT, CDR2 FQNNGV. V gave up 5 bases and J gave up 12 bases, with 16 bases separating them. In DNA form, the CDR3 reads TGTGCCAGCAGCACCAAGCAGGGTTTCTCTTTCTTT. It codes for CASSTKQGFSFF.

The rearrangement uses TRBV5-6 and TRBJ1-2; TRBD1 matches 8 bases. With V trimmed by 4 bases and J by 7 bases, 9 bases remained unmatched. The CDR3 is 14 amino acids. Germline CDR1 and CDR2: SGHDT and YYEEEE. CDR3 DNA sequence: TGTGCCAGCAGCCGAGACCAGGGGGCTCGTGGCTACACCTTC. The encoded protein is CASSRDQGARGYTF.

The rearrangement links TRBV11-3 to TRBJ2-3; no clear D gene. The CDR3 covers 14 residues. Germline CDR1 reads SGHNT; CDR2 reads YENEEA. Trimming shortened V by 7 bases and J by 1 base, and 12 bases separated the two germline ends. CDR3 bases: TGTGCCAGCAAACCACCCGCGGGCACAGATACGCAGTATTTT. It yields the protein CASKPPAGTDTQYF. Full variable domain (rest looked up from reference TRBV11-3 and TRBJ2-3): EAGVVQSPRYKIIEKKQPVAFWCNPISGHNTLYWYLQNLGQGPELLIRYENEEAVDDSQLPKDRFSAERLKGVDSTLKIQPAELGDSAVYLCASKPPAGTDTQYFGPGTRLTVL.

The chain couples TRBV30 to TRBJ1-5; 8 bases are a match to TRBD1. The CDR3 consists of 17 residues. Unmatched junction bases numbered 7, after V lost 0 bases and J lost 0 bases. CDR1 and CDR2 from the germline V gene are GTSNPN and SVGIG (reference sequence). CDR3 coding DNA: TGTGCCTGGAGTGTGGGGTCAGGGGGCAATAGCAATCAGCCCCAGCATTTT. Translation gives CAWSVGSGGNSNQPQHF.

J is TRBJ2-7 and V is TRBV18; TRBD2 matches at 9 bases. The CDR3 is 15 residues long. The germline V gene encodes CDR1 KGHSH and CDR2 LQKENI. Germline trimming cut 6 bases from V and 2 bases from J; bases unmatched to any gene: 8. The CDR3 coding sequence is TGTGCCAGCTCTTTCGGGACTAGCAGTACCTACGAGCAGTACTTC. It yields the protein CASSFGTSSTYEQYF.

This chain uses TRBV30 with TRBJ1-2; possibly TRBD1 for D (6 bases). The germline V gene has CDR1 GTSNPN and CDR2 SVGIG (reference sequence). The CDR3 covers 20 residues. Trimming pared 1 base from V and 3 bases from J, leaving 30 bases between. The CDR3 DNA follows: TGTGCCTGGAGTGCTCGACTTGCCCTAAGATCCACGGGGGGGCACTATGGCTACACCTTC. Translation: CAWSARLALRSTGGHYGYTF.